One and the same sample provided the 16 T cell receptor beta chains below, sequenced in a study of shared clonotypes between healthy human individuals. The repertoire was sequenced with immunoSEQ multiplex PCR; TCRdb's copy has only in-frame clones and lacks some. This table has under 650,000 clones, around 96% appearing once. Sequenced material: naive CD4+ T cells sorted from blood. Subset meaning: CD45RA+ positively selected. All receptors derive from a woman in her twenties or thirties in good health.

This chain links TRBV9 with TRBJ1-1; unclear D gene. The CDR3 runs to 15 residues. CDR1 is SGDLS, CDR2 YYNGEE, per germline. Trimming pared 0 bases from V and 0 bases from J, leaving 9 bases between. The CDR3 bases are TGTGCCAGCAGCGTAGCCGGGAGCTTGAACACTGAAGCTTTCTTT. Protein product: CASSVAGSLNTEAFF.

V and J are TRBV28 and TRBJ2-7, with 7 bases fitting TRBD1. This CDR3 has 13 amino acids. Germline CDR1 reads MDHEN; CDR2 reads SYDVKM. Trimming cost V 7 bases and J 3 bases; bases outside gene matches: 6. The CDR3 coding sequence is TGTGCCAGCACCAGGAGACAGGGCTACGAGCAGTACTTC. This gives the protein CASTRRQGYEQYF.

The genes are TRBV28 and TRBJ2-7; D perhaps matches TRBD2 (6 bases). The CDR3 runs 12 residues. Trimming shortened V by 10 bases and J by 3 bases, and 13 bases separated the two germline ends. In germline, CDR1 is MDHEN, CDR2 SYDVKM. The CDR3 DNA is TGTGCCACCAGAAAGGGACTCTACGAGCAGTACTTC. It specifies CATRKGLYEQYF.

The CDR3 spells CASSQGAYFNEQFF. CDR3 bases: TGTGCCAGCAGCCAGGGGGCCTATTTCAATGAGCAGTTCTTC. The V gene is TRBV6-1, the J gene TRBJ2-1, with 8 positions matching TRBD1. The CDR3 runs 14 residues. J gave up 6 bases and V 6 bases, and 7 bases lay outside the gene matches. Germline-derived CDR1 and CDR2 are MNHNS and SASEGT.

This sequence joins TRBV9 and TRBJ2-5, with 12 bases lining up with TRBD2. CDR3 length: 16 amino acids. CDR1 is SGDLS and CDR2 is YYNGEE in the germline V gene. The trim removed 0 bases at V and 5 bases at J, leaving 5 bases unmatched. The CDR3 loop is CASSVGLAGAPETQYF. In DNA form, the CDR3 reads TGTGCCAGCAGCGTAGGACTAGCGGGAGCTCCTGAGACCCAGTACTTC. Full variable domain (missing parts from reference TRBV9 and TRBJ2-5): DSGVTQTPKHLITATGQRVTLRCSPRSGDLSVYWYQQSLDQGLQFLIQYYNGEERAKGNILERFSAQQFPDLHSELNLSSLELGDSALYFCASSVGLAGAPETQYFGPGTRLLVL.

The chain is built from TRBV6-5 and TRBJ2-7, with D possibly being TRBD1 (5 bases). CDR1 MNHEY and CDR2 SVGAGI come from the germline V gene. The CDR3 is 13 residues long. Between the trimmed V and J ends, which lost 5 bases and 2 bases, there was a span of 10 bases. The CDR3 is CASSRAGTYEQYF. CDR3 nucleotide sequence: TGTGCCAGCAGTCGGGCAGGGACCTACGAGCAGTACTTC.

The genes are TRBV28 and TRBJ1-2; the D gene is possibly TRBD1 (5 bases). V dropped 6 bases and J dropped 5 bases, with 25 bases sitting between them. CDR3 length: 17 amino acids. The germline CDR1 and CDR2 sequences are MDHEN and SYDVKM. The CDR3 nucleotides read TGTGCCAGCAGCCTCTACTTTCCGGGGGAGGGACGTTATGGCTACACCTTC. Its protein product is CASSLYFPGEGRYGYTF.

Only one count was recorded for this clone. The chain recombines TRBV18 with TRBJ1-1; 7 bases agree with TRBD1. Germline V gives CDR1 KGHSH, CDR2 LQKENI. The CDR3 sequence is 14 residues long. J lost 4 bases, V lost 6 bases, and 8 bases had no gene match. In nucleotides, the CDR3 is TGTGCCAGCTCGCACGGACAGGAGGGCACTGAAGCTTTCTTT. Protein sequence: CASSHGQEGTEAFF.

V usage is TRBV11-2 and J usage is TRBJ1-1; D is undetermined. The ends were cut back, 0 bases at V and 4 bases at J, with 6 bases in the middle. The length of the CDR3 is 13 residues. Germline V gene sequence: CDR1 SGHAT, CDR2 FQNNGV. The CDR3 DNA reads as TGTGCCAGCAGCTTAGACCCCGTCACTGAAGCTTTCTTT. Amino acid sequence: CASSLDPVTEAFF. Supplemented by reference TRBV11-2 and TRBJ1-1, the full variable domain reads EAGVAQSPRYKIIEKRQSVAFWCNPISGHATLYWYQQILGQGPKLLIQFQNNGVVDDSQLPKDRFSAERLKGVDSTLKIQPAKLEDSAVYLCASSLDPVTEAFFGQGTRLTVV.

This chain joins TRBV28 and TRBJ2-7; 7 bases align to TRBD2. The CDR3 is made up of 13 amino acids. The V and J ends lost 3 bases and 6 bases, in that order; junction bases with no gene match: 5. Germline assignment: CDR1 MDHEN and CDR2 SYDVKM. CDR3 coding DNA: TGTGCCAGCAGTTTTCACGGGGGGAGCGAGCAGTACTTC. Residues: CASSFHGGSEQYF.

V gene TRBV18 combines with J gene TRBJ2-2; D is unresolved. V was pared by 6 bases and J by 0 bases, with 8 bases between. Germline assignment: CDR1 KGHSH and CDR2 LQKENI. The CDR3 loop spans 14 amino acids. The CDR3 sequence is CASSRPSNTGELFF. CDR3 sequence (DNA): TGTGCCAGCTCGAGACCATCGAACACCGGGGAGCTGTTTTTT.

This clone has only one observation. The chain couples TRBV19 to TRBJ1-1; 7 positions match TRBD1. The CDR3 length is 13 residues. From germline, CDR1 is LNHDA and CDR2 SQIVND (reference sequence). The trim removed 1 base at V and 6 bases at J, leaving 2 bases unmatched. The CDR3 reads CASSIAQGAEAFF. In DNA form, the CDR3 reads TGTGCCAGTAGTATAGCCCAGGGGGCTGAAGCTTTCTTT.

This sequence joins TRBV19 and TRBJ1-4, with 9 nucleotides matching TRBD1. J gave up 6 bases and V 5 bases, and 7 bases lay outside the gene matches. CDR1 and CDR2 from the germline V gene are LNHDA and SQIVND (reference sequence). The CDR3 covers 15 residues. CDR3 nucleotide sequence: TGTGCCAGTAGTCCCCGGACAGGGGTGGATGAAAAACTGTTTTTT. Amino acids: CASSPRTGVDEKLFF.

This chain connects TRBV4-1 to TRBJ2-5; 14 nucleotides line up with TRBD2. From germline, CDR1 is MGHRA and CDR2 YSYEKL. The CDR3 loop spans 15 amino acids. Germline trimming cut 6 bases from V and 4 bases from J; bases unmatched to any gene: 4. The CDR3 region has the DNA TGCGCCAGCAGAACGGGGACTAGCGGGAGAGAGACCCAGTACTTC. Translating gives CASRTGTSGRETQYF.

In regard to this clone: One junction end does not reproduce the germline sequence, and a read error may be involved. The V call is TRBV28, the J call TRBJ1-4, with 11 bases that match TRBD1. The CDR3 runs to 13 residues. Per germline, CDR1 MDHEN and CDR2 SYDVKM. The CDR3 DNA sequence: TGTGCCAGCATTCCTAAGCACTCCGGGACAGGGGGGTTT. Its translation: CASIPKHSGTGGF.

The chain combines TRBV27 with TRBJ2-7; no clear D gene. Per the germline V gene, CDR1 is MNHEY and CDR2 is SMNVEV (reference sequence). CDR3 length: 16 residues. V dropped 8 bases and J dropped 4 bases, with 24 bases sitting between them. The CDR3 coding sequence is TGTGCCAGCCGCGTCTCACAAGGCCCCCGAGTGTACGAGCAGTACTTC. Translating it yields CASRVSQGPRVYEQYF.